This T cell receptor beta chain was observed in a study of Ad26.COV2.S vaccination and SARS-CoV-2 variants. Treatment here: approximately 18 received Ad26.COV2.S at low or high dose, single or two shots; 5 received placebo; per-sample allocation not given. Vaccine and placebo recipients were sampled on day 63 after the first injection. Boston hosted the donor, who was an adult aged 18-55 years. Method: immunoSEQ multiplex PCR; TCRdb's copy keeps in-frame clones and lacks some. Of some 240,000 clones in the sample, around 85% were seen once. This CDR3 has 16 amino acids. Trimming took off 4 bases at V and 1 base at J, with 16 bases between the two ends. Germline V gene lookup returns CDR1 SEHNR and CDR2 FQNEAQ (reference sequence).

The source is a person between 18 and 65 years old who received the Ad26.COV2.S COVID-19 vaccine or a placebo. This specimen consisted of peripheral blood, obtained in a trial of Ad26.COV2.S vaccine versus placebo. The gene calls are TRBV7-9 and TRBJ1-1; a weak D match, TRBD1 (5 bases). This chain's CDR3 is CASSYRQLASNTEAFF. As DNA, the CDR3 is TGTGCCAGCAGCTACCGACAGCTAGCCTCGAACACTGAAGCTTTCTTT.